This T cell receptor beta chain comes out of a study of T-cell memory formation after mild COVID-19. This clonotype showed up just a few times. Its matching antigen is unknown. The length of the CDR3 is 19 residues. The trim removed 7 bases at V and 3 bases at J, leaving 15 bases unmatched. General study points: CD4+ clones that contracted lay mainly in CM and EM; CD8+ ones lay in EMRA.

5'RACE primed at constant segments yielded TCR alpha and TCR beta cDNA libraries bearing sample barcodes and UMIs. TCRdb reanalysed the 5' RACE reads using MiXCR and keeps one entry per CDR3 protein. In the table there are about 420,000 distinct CDR3 sequences, 20% to 25% of which are singletons. The rearrangement joins TRBV6-7 to TRBJ2-3; 14 bases fit TRBD2. TRBV6-7 is placed among ORFs of uncertain function. The specimen sequenced was PBMCs or a T cell subset sorted from them (not recorded which). The origin of this receptor is an adult woman who had mild COVID-19 (a few samples of this study predate the infection). Cell type and time point are not known. The CDR3 region is CASNWTSGRRPLRTDTQYF. The CDR3 nucleotides are TGTGCCAGCAATTGGACTAGCGGGAGGCGACCTTTGAGGACAGATACGCAGTATTTT.